Listed below are T cell receptor beta chains from one sample, sequenced in a study of PD-1 blockade in classical Hodgkin lymphoma. Generated by immunoSEQ multiplex PCR, the TCRdb table keeps only in-frame clones and is missing some. The table shows approximately 98,000 clones, with 89% occurring only once. The sample consisted of peripheral blood mononuclear cells (PBMCs), taken before the second cycle of nivolumab. The receptors were sampled from a human donor with classical Hodgkin lymphoma. Both conserved end residues are part of each CDR3. D genes are given only for firm matches. Clone size is shown for a subset of rows, as once, few, many or a class of expanded clone.

D gene: TRBD1; J gene: TRBJ1-2; clone size: few; V gene: TRBV6-1; CDR3 protein: CASRGDRGHYGYTF; CDR3 DNA: TGTGCCAGCAGAGGGGACAGGGGTCACTATGGCTACACCTTC
D gene: TRBD2; J gene: TRBJ2-1; clone size: .; V gene: TRBV4-3; CDR3 protein: CASSPDPPSGGGNEQFF; CDR3 DNA: TGCGCCAGCAGCCCGGACCCCCCTAGCGGGGGGGGGAATGAGCAGTTCTTC
D gene: .; J gene: TRBJ1-2; clone size: .; V gene: TRBV6-5; CDR3 protein: CASSYSEAGASHGYTF; CDR3 DNA: TGTGCCAGCAGTTACTCGGAGGCCGGGGCAAGTCATGGCTACACCTTC
D gene: .; J gene: TRBJ1-1; clone size: .; V gene: TRBV20-1; CDR3 protein: CSVGPSGRAFF; CDR3 DNA: TGCAGTGTTGGACCCTCCGGGCGAGCTTTCTTT
D gene: .; J gene: TRBJ2-6; clone size: .; V gene: TRBV2; CDR3 protein: CASSERLHGGANVLTF; CDR3 DNA: TGTGCCAGCAGTGAAAGGCTACACGGAGGGGCCAACGTCCTGACTTTC
D gene: TRBD2; J gene: TRBJ2-7; clone size: .; V gene: TRBV28; CDR3 protein: CASTLSGSRYEQYF; CDR3 DNA: TGTGCCAGCACCTTGAGCGGGAGTCGGTACGAGCAGTACTTC
D gene: TRBD2; J gene: TRBJ2-5; clone size: .; V gene: TRBV29-1; CDR3 protein: CSVEGFVAGEQETQYF; CDR3 DNA: TGCAGCGTTGAAGGATTCGTCGCGGGGGAACAAGAGACCCAGTACTTC
D gene: .; J gene: TRBJ2-7; clone size: .; V gene: TRBV4-2; CDR3 protein: CASSQDWRGSYEQYF; CDR3 DNA: TGTGCCAGCAGCCAAGATTGGAGGGGGAGTTACGAGCAGTACTTC
D gene: .; J gene: TRBJ2-7; clone size: .; V gene: TRBV9; CDR3 protein: CASSPGLSYEQYF; CDR3 DNA: TGTGCCAGCAGCCCCGGACTTTCCTACGAGCAGTACTTC
D gene: TRBD1; J gene: TRBJ2-7; clone size: few; V gene: TRBV25-1; CDR3 protein: CASSEEQGAYEQYF; CDR3 DNA: TGTGCCAGCAGTGAAGAACAGGGGGCTTACGAGCAGTACTTC
D gene: .; J gene: TRBJ2-7; clone size: .; V gene: TRBV7-9; CDR3 protein: CASSQGLQNYEQYF; CDR3 DNA: TGTGCCAGCAGCCAGGGACTTCAGAACTACGAGCAGTACTTC
D gene: TRBD1; J gene: TRBJ1-5; clone size: .; V gene: TRBV15; CDR3 protein: CATSRDPQGDQPQHF; CDR3 DNA: TGTGCCACCAGCAGAGATCCCCAGGGGGATCAGCCCCAGCATTTT
D gene: .; J gene: TRBJ1-4; clone size: once; V gene: TRBV7-2; CDR3 protein: CASSLNRLANEKLFF; CDR3 DNA: TGTGCCAGCAGCCTAAACAGGCTGGCTAATGAAAAACTGTTTTTT
D gene: .; J gene: TRBJ2-1; clone size: .; V gene: TRBV6-1; CDR3 protein: CATGRILGSYNEQFF; CDR3 DNA: TGTGCCACCGGGCGGATACTTGGCTCCTACAATGAGCAGTTCTTC
D gene: .; J gene: TRBJ2-7; clone size: few; V gene: TRBV10-1; CDR3 protein: CASSERGTYEQYF; CDR3 DNA: TGCGCCAGCAGTGAGCGCGGAACCTACGAGCAGTACTTC
D gene: .; J gene: TRBJ1-1; clone size: .; V gene: TRBV6-4; CDR3 protein: CASSDSNVQNTEAFF; CDR3 DNA: TGTGCCAGCAGTGACTCCAACGTTCAGAACACTGAAGCTTTCTTT
D gene: .; J gene: TRBJ2-5; clone size: .; V gene: TRBV5-1; CDR3 protein: CASSLGRSSNQETQYF; CDR3 DNA: TGCGCCAGCAGCTTGGGGAGGTCTAGCAACCAAGAGACCCAGTACTTC
D gene: TRBD1; J gene: TRBJ1-5; clone size: .; V gene: TRBV30; CDR3 protein: CAWSVGGQAFSNQPQHF; CDR3 DNA: TGTGCCTGGAGTGTTGGAGGACAGGCTTTTAGCAATCAGCCCCAGCATTTT
D gene: TRBD1; J gene: TRBJ2-7; clone size: .; V gene: TRBV5-5; CDR3 protein: CASSLDRGPGEQYF; CDR3 DNA: TGTGCCAGCAGCCTGGACAGGGGTCCGGGCGAGCAGTACTTC
D gene: TRBD2; J gene: TRBJ2-1; clone size: .; V gene: TRBV4-2; CDR3 protein: CASSQTSYSGGRNNEQFF; CDR3 DNA: TGTGCCAGCAGCCAAACCTCCTATAGCGGGGGGCGGAACAATGAGCAGTTCTTC
D gene: TRBD2; J gene: TRBJ2-7; clone size: .; V gene: TRBV5-4; CDR3 protein: CASSPSGVAGGIEQYF; CDR3 DNA: TGTGCCAGCAGCCCCTCAGGAGTAGCGGGTGGGATCGAGCAGTACTTC
D gene: TRBD2; J gene: TRBJ2-2; clone size: .; V gene: TRBV7-7; CDR3 protein: CASSPEVIAGTGELFF; CDR3 DNA: TGTGCTAGCAGCCCCGAGGTGATAGCGGGGACCGGGGAGCTGTTTTTT
D gene: .; J gene: TRBJ2-2; clone size: .; V gene: TRBV21-1; CDR3 protein: CASSPGVRNTGELFF; CDR3 DNA: TGTGCCAGCAGTCCGGGGGTCCGGAACACCGGGGAGCTGTTTTTT
D gene: TRBD2; J gene: TRBJ2-6; clone size: .; V gene: TRBV27; CDR3 protein: CASSMGLAGSSGANVLTF; CDR3 DNA: TGTGCCAGCAGTATGGGACTAGCGGGGTCATCTGGGGCCAACGTCCTGACTTTC
D gene: .; J gene: TRBJ1-2; clone size: once; V gene: TRBV5-6; CDR3 protein: CASSLSPLGGYTF; CDR3 DNA: TGTGCCAGCAGCTTGTCTCCCCTCGGAGGCTACACCTTC
D gene: TRBD2; J gene: TRBJ2-7; clone size: .; V gene: TRBV19; CDR3 protein: CASSKGTSGIKPYEQYF; CDR3 DNA: TGTGCCAGTAGTAAGGGGACTAGCGGGATAAAACCCTACGAGCAGTACTTC
D gene: .; J gene: TRBJ1-1; clone size: .; V gene: TRBV28; CDR3 protein: CASRDTEAFF; CDR3 DNA: TGTGCCAGCCGGGACACTGAAGCTTTCTTT
D gene: .; J gene: TRBJ2-6; clone size: .; V gene: TRBV29-1; CDR3 protein: CSVEEITSGANVLTF; CDR3 DNA: TGCAGCGTTGAAGAGATAACCTCTGGGGCCAACGTCCTGACTTTC
D gene: .; J gene: TRBJ2-5; clone size: .; V gene: TRBV14; CDR3 protein: CASSLLGEGTQYF; CDR3 DNA: TGTGCCAGCAGCCTCTTGGGTGAAGGGACCCAGTACTTC
D gene: TRBD1; J gene: TRBJ2-7; clone size: .; V gene: TRBV7-9; CDR3 protein: CASSRQHRGPAYEQYF; CDR3 DNA: TGTGCCAGCAGTCGGCAACACAGGGGGCCGGCCTACGAGCAGTACTTC
D gene: .; J gene: TRBJ1-1; clone size: .; V gene: TRBV6-5; CDR3 protein: CASSPGTFPDTEAFF; CDR3 DNA: TGTGCCAGCAGTCCAGGGACCTTTCCTGACACTGAAGCTTTCTTT
D gene: TRBD1; J gene: TRBJ1-1; clone size: few; V gene: TRBV15; CDR3 protein: CATSRAKANRDREIGTEAFF; CDR3 DNA: TGTGCCACCAGCAGAGCCAAGGCGAACCGGGACAGGGAGATTGGCACTGAAGCTTTCTTT
D gene: TRBD1; J gene: TRBJ2-4; clone size: .; V gene: TRBV5-1; CDR3 protein: CASSRGGQGLAKNIQYF; CDR3 DNA: TGCGCCAGCAGCCGTGGTGGACAGGGGCTAGCCAAAAACATTCAGTACTTC
D gene: .; J gene: TRBJ2-3; clone size: .; V gene: TRBV6-1; CDR3 protein: CASTLSLRVENTQYF; CDR3 DNA: TGTGCCAGCACCCTGAGCCTTCGGGTCGAGAATACGCAGTATTTT
D gene: .; J gene: TRBJ1-1; clone size: .; V gene: TRBV5-6; CDR3 protein: CASSSYSGRRTNTEAFF; CDR3 DNA: TGTGCCAGCAGCTCTTACAGTGGTAGGCGAACGAACACTGAAGCTTTCTTT
D gene: .; J gene: TRBJ1-5; clone size: .; V gene: TRBV7-2; CDR3 protein: CASSLAIGLGQPQHF; CDR3 DNA: TGTGCCAGCAGCTTAGCAATAGGTTTGGGTCAGCCCCAGCATTTT
D gene: .; J gene: TRBJ1-2; clone size: few; V gene: TRBV18; CDR3 protein: CASSLVQERGYTF; CDR3 DNA: TGTGCCAGCTCACTCGTCCAGGAGCGGGGCTACACCTTC
D gene: .; J gene: TRBJ1-5; clone size: .; V gene: TRBV18; CDR3 protein: CASSPRPGDQPQHF; CDR3 DNA: TGTGCCAGCTCACCAAGACCAGGGGACCAGCCCCAGCATTTT
D gene: .; J gene: TRBJ1-2; clone size: .; V gene: TRBV4-3; CDR3 protein: CASSQGAGSAWPDGYTF; CDR3 DNA: TGCGCCAGCAGCCAAGGGGCAGGGAGCGCTTGGCCCGATGGCTACACCTTC
D gene: .; J gene: TRBJ2-3; clone size: .; V gene: TRBV5-1; CDR3 protein: CASSRDMKVYYPSTDTQYF; CDR3 DNA: TGCGCCAGCAGTCGGGACATGAAGGTGTACTACCCTAGCACAGATACGCAGTATTTT
D gene: .; J gene: TRBJ1-2; clone size: .; V gene: TRBV7-2; CDR3 protein: CASSPRTDYNYGYTF; CDR3 DNA: TGTGCCAGCAGCCCCCGGACAGATTACAACTATGGCTACACCTTC
D gene: TRBD1; J gene: TRBJ1-5; clone size: .; V gene: TRBV7-2; CDR3 protein: CASSPFDRGWQPQHF; CDR3 DNA: TGTGCCAGCAGCCCGTTCGACAGGGGTTGGCAGCCCCAGCATTTT
D gene: .; J gene: TRBJ2-7; clone size: .; V gene: TRBV6-5; CDR3 protein: CASSYKGEQYF; CDR3 DNA: TGTGCCAGCAGTTATAAGGGCGAGCAGTACTTC
D gene: .; J gene: TRBJ1-1; clone size: once; V gene: TRBV7-2; CDR3 protein: CASSLIREAFF; CDR3 DNA: TGTGCCAGCAGCTTAATTAGGGAAGCTTTCTTT
D gene: .; J gene: TRBJ2-3; clone size: .; V gene: TRBV4-3; CDR3 protein: CASSQVAGSGPDTQYF; CDR3 DNA: TGCGCCAGCAGCCAAGTGGCCGGGAGCGGTCCAGATACGCAGTATTTT
D gene: .; J gene: TRBJ1-2; clone size: .; V gene: TRBV6-5; CDR3 protein: CATYIDYGYTF; CDR3 DNA: TGTGCCACCTATATCGACTATGGCTACACCTTC
D gene: TRBD2; J gene: TRBJ2-3; clone size: .; V gene: TRBV2; CDR3 protein: CASKEGWTSGSPDTQYF; CDR3 DNA: TGTGCCAGCAAAGAAGGGTGGACTAGCGGGAGCCCAGATACGCAGTATTTT
D gene: .; J gene: TRBJ2-5; clone size: .; V gene: TRBV7-6; CDR3 protein: CASSLLLGGQETQYF; CDR3 DNA: TGTGCCAGCAGCTTACTTTTAGGCGGACAAGAGACCCAGTACTTC
D gene: .; J gene: TRBJ2-7; clone size: .; V gene: TRBV7-6; CDR3 protein: CASSPSSQTASYEQYF; CDR3 DNA: TGTGCCAGCAGTCCTTCTTCGCAGACAGCCTCCTACGAGCAGTACTTC
D gene: TRBD2; J gene: TRBJ2-3; clone size: .; V gene: TRBV23-1; CDR3 protein: CASSPLLAGEGTDTQYF; CDR3 DNA: TGCGCCAGCAGTCCGTTGCTAGCGGGAGAGGGGACAGATACGCAGTATTTT
D gene: .; J gene: TRBJ2-5; clone size: few; V gene: TRBV5-1; CDR3 protein: CASSSGPQETQYF; CDR3 DNA: TGCGCCAGCAGCTCCGGGCCTCAAGAGACCCAGTACTTC
D gene: .; J gene: TRBJ2-3; clone size: .; V gene: TRBV11-2; CDR3 protein: CASSTWTDTQYF; CDR3 DNA: TGTGCCAGCAGCACCTGGACAGATACGCAGTATTTT
D gene: .; J gene: TRBJ2-7; clone size: .; V gene: TRBV11-1; CDR3 protein: CASSPSSGLPYEQYF; CDR3 DNA: TGTGCCAGCAGCCCCTCCAGTGGACTACCGTACGAGCAGTACTTC
D gene: TRBD1; J gene: TRBJ2-1; clone size: .; V gene: TRBV10-3; CDR3 protein: CAIDRVPYNEQFF; CDR3 DNA: TGTGCCATCGACAGGGTCCCCTACAATGAGCAGTTCTTC
D gene: .; J gene: TRBJ1-3; clone size: .; V gene: TRBV7-9; CDR3 protein: CASSLRANSGNTIYF; CDR3 DNA: TGTGCCAGCAGCTTAAGGGCCAACTCTGGAAACACCATATATTTT
D gene: .; J gene: TRBJ1-1; clone size: .; V gene: TRBV30; CDR3 protein: CAWSFDRLNTEAFF; CDR3 DNA: TGTGCCTGGAGTTTCGACAGGCTGAACACTGAAGCTTTCTTT